Below, one TCR beta chain is given with its context. Its antigen is currently unknown. Regarding treatment: around 19 received Ad26.COV2.S at low or high dose, single or two shots; about 5 received placebo; per-sample allocation not given. Samples analyzed were those drawn on day 63 after the first vaccine or placebo injection. This sample stems from a study of Ad26.COV2.S vaccination and SARS-CoV-2 variants. On the study more broadly: A participant enrolled in the COV1001 Ad26.COV2.S trial arm provided the sample. By the intramuscular route, Ad26.COV2.S was given once, or twice 56 days apart.

Assay: immunoSEQ multiplex PCR; the TCRdb copy retains only in-frame clones and omits some. Of more than 400,000 clones in the sample, about 90% are singletons; the top ten hold around 1.8%. From germline, CDR1 is LGHNT and CDR2 FRNRAP. The CDR3 is made up of 13 amino acids. The V end was cut by 7 bases, the J end by 3 bases, with 9 bases between. Findings and limits, study-wide: The TCR-based breadth and depth measures might underestimate overall T cell responses.

Specimen: peripheral blood, collected in a trial of Ad26.COV2.S vaccine versus placebo. The sequence was collected from a person aged 18-65 years who received the Ad26.COV2.S COVID-19 vaccine or a placebo. This chain links TRBV12-5 with TRBJ2-2; D unresolved. CDR3 residues: CASARVDTGELFF. The CDR3 DNA follows: TGTGCTAGTGCTAGGGTTGACACCGGGGAGCTGTTTTTT. Filled out from reference TRBV12-5 and TRBJ2-2, the complete variable domain reads DARVTQTPRHKVTEMGQEVTMRCQPILGHNTVFWYRQTMMQGLELLAYFRNRAPLDDSGMPKDRFSAEMPDATLATLKIQPSEPRDSAVYFCASARVDTGELFFGEGSRLTVL.